A single sample is the source of the 32 T cell receptor beta chains below, sequenced in a study of cytomegalovirus exposure and HLA in healthy donors. PCR was performed using 60 Vbeta and 13 Jbeta primers. The repertoire was sequenced with immunoSEQ multiplex PCR; TCRdb's copy has only in-frame clones and lacks some. The profile shows 90,000 to 130,000 clones, around 85% of them singletons. The sample consisted of PBMCs. The receptors were gathered from a young man in good health and CMV-seropositive.

This clone was counted ten times or more. The rearrangement uses TRBV11-2 and TRBJ2-5; TRBD2 agrees at 9 bases. J was trimmed by 3 bases and V by 0 bases; bases with no gene match: 8. Germline-derived CDR1 and CDR2 are SGHAT and FQNNGV. The CDR3 contains 17 residues. The CDR3 DNA is TGTGCCAGCAGCTTAGAAGTGGGCGGGGGGGCAGAAGAGACCCAGTACTTC. Residues: CASSLEVGGGAEETQYF.

The chain links TRBV19 to TRBJ2-4; D not resolved. The CDR3 is made up of 14 amino acids. Deletions cut 5 bases from V and 1 base from J, with 9 bases between. Germline CDR1 and CDR2: LNHDA and SQIVND (reference sequence). The CDR3 is CASSPTAAKNIQYF. The CDR3 DNA is TGTGCCAGTAGTCCCACCGCGGCCAAAAACATTCAGTACTTC.

This chain joins TRBV6-1 and TRBJ1-2; 8 bases align to TRBD1. The length of the CDR3 is 14 residues. The germline CDR1 and CDR2 sequences are MNHNS and SASEGT. V was pared by 5 bases and J by 8 bases, with 10 bases of the junction left unmatched. DNA of the CDR3: TGTGCCAGCAGTCTGGCAGGGGGCGTTCGCGGCTACACCTTC. It is translated as CASSLAGGVRGYTF.

As to this clone: A read error may produce the germline difference seen at one junction end. The V gene is TRBV7-9, the J gene TRBJ1-5; D is unresolved. Germline V gives CDR1 SEHNR, CDR2 FQNEAQ (reference sequence). The CDR3 extends over 12 amino acids. The DNA for the CDR3 is TGTTCCAGCAGCTTCGGTGGTAAGCCCCAGCATTTT. It codes for CSSSFGGKPQHF.

Turning to this clone: Other DNA sequences in this sample translate to the same CDR3. V usage is TRBV4-2 and J usage is TRBJ2-6; D possibly corresponds to TRBD1 (6 bases). V was pared by 1 base and J by 4 bases, with 20 bases between. This CDR3 has 19 amino acids. The germline CDR1 and CDR2 sequences are LGHNA and YNFKEQ. The CDR3 here is CASSQVQKQGFPGANVLTF. CDR3 in DNA: TGTGCCAGCAGCCAAGTCCAAAAACAGGGCTTCCCCGGGGCCAACGTCCTGACTTTC.

V and J are TRBV19 and TRBJ2-2; maybe TRBD1 (6 bases). The CDR3 has 11 amino acids. Trimming stripped 8 bases from V and 7 bases from J, with 8 bases between. CDR1 and CDR2 from the germline V gene are LNHDA and SQIVND (reference sequence). The CDR3 loop is CASLQGGELFF. The DNA of the CDR3 is TGTGCCAGTCTACAGGGCGGGGAGCTGTTTTTT.

V is TRBV10-2 and J is TRBJ2-3; TRBD2 matches 7 bases. V gave up 5 bases and J gave up 4 bases; unmatched junction bases: 12. Germline assignment: CDR1 WSHSY and CDR2 SAAADI. This CDR3 has 16 residues. The CDR3 DNA reads TGCGCCAGCAGTCCGCGGAGCGGGGCCGCCCCAGATACGCAGTATTTT. Its translation: CASSPRSGAAPDTQYF.

The J gene is TRBJ2-5, the V gene TRBV5-1; TRBD1 is a possible D gene (5 bases). From germline, CDR1 is SGHRS and CDR2 YFSETQ. The CDR3 loop spans 14 amino acids. Trimming left V 4 bases short and J 3 bases short, with 13 bases between. The CDR3 protein is CASSRLQGEETQYF. The CDR3, as DNA: TGCGCCAGCAGCAGGCTCCAAGGGGAAGAGACCCAGTACTTC.

The chain joins TRBV6-1 to TRBJ1-4; TRBD1 agrees at 8 bases. Germline assignment: CDR1 MNHNS and CDR2 SASEGT. V dropped 5 bases and J dropped 7; count of bases not matched to a gene: 9. The CDR3 has 15 amino acids. The CDR3: CASSLSGGDGEKLFF. The DNA for the CDR3 is TGTGCCAGCAGTTTGTCAGGGGGCGACGGTGAAAAACTGTTTTTT.

The V gene is TRBV11-2, the J gene TRBJ1-6; TRBD1 might be the D (6 bases). The length of the CDR3 is 14 residues. Germline assignment: CDR1 SGHAT and CDR2 FQNNGV. With 1 base removed from V and 10 bases from J, the gap between germline ends came to 11 bases. The CDR3: CASSLGGRGSPLHF. The CDR3 DNA is TGTGCCAGCAGCTTAGGAGGCAGGGGCTCACCCCTCCACTTT.

This chain connects TRBV7-3 to TRBJ2-3, with 8 bases matching TRBD2. The V and J ends lost 3 bases and 3 bases, in that order; junction bases with no gene match: 11. The CDR3 totals 17 residues. Germline V gives CDR1 SGHTA, CDR2 FQGTGA. Written as DNA, the CDR3 is TGTGCCAGCAGCTTGATTTCAGCGGGGGAACATACAGATACGCAGTATTTT. Encoded protein: CASSLISAGEHTDTQYF. Complete variable domain (other parts from reference TRBV7-3 and TRBJ2-3): GAGVSQTPSNKVTEKGKYVELRCDPISGHTALYWYRQSLGQGPEFLIYFQGTGAADDSGLPNDRFFAVRPEGSVSTLKIQRTERGDSAVYLCASSLISAGEHTDTQYFGPGTRLTVL.

J is TRBJ1-1 and V is TRBV6-1, with 7 positions matching TRBD1. The ends lost 2 bases at V and 1 base at J; junction bases unmatched: 7. CDR1 is MNHNS, CDR2 SASEGT, per germline. CDR3 size: 16 residues. CDR3 residues: CASSEFGRGANTEAFF. The CDR3, as DNA: TGTGCCAGCAGTGAATTTGGCAGGGGGGCGAACACTGAAGCTTTCTTT.

The rearrangement links TRBV2 to TRBJ2-2, with 15 bases fitting TRBD2. The V and J ends lost 4 bases and 6 bases, in that order; junction bases with no gene match: 3. The CDR3 has 16 amino acids. Germline CDR1 reads SNHLY; CDR2 reads FYNNEI. In nucleotides, the CDR3 is TGTGCCAGCAGTGCACGGACTAGCGGGGGGGCCGGGGAGCTGTTTTTT. Encoded protein: CASSARTSGGAGELFF.

The rearrangement joins TRBV19 to TRBJ1-1; 9 bases map to TRBD1. The CDR3 extends over 15 amino acids. Germline-derived CDR1 and CDR2 are LNHDA and SQIVND (reference sequence). Trimming at V came to 6 bases and at J to 3 bases, leaving 8 bases not matched to a gene. The CDR3 loop is CASSYSTGGDTEAFF. The CDR3 region has the DNA TGTGCCAGTAGCTATTCGACAGGGGGAGACACTGAAGCTTTCTTT.

V gene TRBV7-9 combines with J gene TRBJ2-7; 8 bases map to TRBD1. V shed 4 bases and J 4 bases; nucleotides not matched to a gene: 3. The CDR3 runs to 13 residues. Germline assignment: CDR1 SEHNR and CDR2 FQNEAQ (reference sequence). As DNA, the CDR3 is TGTGCCAGCAGCTCACAGGGGGAATACGAGCAGTACTTC. Translating it yields CASSSQGEYEQYF.

This clone was found a few times. This chain joins TRBV13 and TRBJ2-6; tentatively, D is TRBD1 (5 bases). This CDR3 spans 18 amino acids. Germline CDR1 and CDR2: PRHDT and FYEKMQ (reference sequence). With 6 bases removed from V and 0 bases from J, the gap between germline ends came to 18 bases. CDR3 region: CASRIGAGFISGANVLTF. The CDR3 DNA follows: TGTGCCAGCAGGATAGGGGCAGGCTTTATCTCTGGGGCCAACGTCCTGACTTTC.

The rearrangement uses TRBV10-3 and TRBJ2-5; 10 bases align to TRBD2. Germline V gene lookup returns CDR1 ENHRY and CDR2 SYGVKD. V lost 10 bases and J lost 2; bases outside the gene matches: 7. This CDR3 spans 14 amino acids. In nucleotides, the CDR3 is TGTGCCACTCTTAGCGGGGGGAAACAAGAGACCCAGTACTTC. This encodes CATLSGGKQETQYF.

V usage is TRBV18 and J usage is TRBJ1-2; 11 bases agree with TRBD1. This CDR3 spans 14 amino acids. With V trimmed by 3 bases and J by 7 bases, 4 bases remained unmatched. Per germline, CDR1 KGHSH and CDR2 LQKENI. The CDR3 nucleotides read TGTGCCAGCTCACCCGGACAGGGGGCGAGTGGCTACACCTTC. Its translation is CASSPGQGASGYTF.

The chain links TRBV5-4 to TRBJ2-7, with TRBD1 as a possible D gene (6 bases). The germline gives CDR1 SGHNT, CDR2 YYREEE (reference sequence). With 1 base removed from V and 2 bases from J, the gap between germline ends came to 7 bases. The CDR3 covers 13 residues. CDR3 DNA: TGTGCCAGCAGCTTGACAGGGACCTACGAGCAGTACTTC. Translation: CASSLTGTYEQYF.

This chain uses TRBV6-1 with TRBJ1-1; D is undetermined. Germline-derived CDR1 and CDR2 are MNHNS and SASEGT. With 10 bases removed from V and 2 bases from J, the gap between germline ends came to 5 bases. There are 10 residues in the CDR3. The CDR3 region is CATLNTEAFF. The CDR3 nucleotides read TGTGCCACCCTTAACACTGAAGCTTTCTTT.

The chain employs TRBV4-1 and TRBJ2-7; 13 nucleotides line up with TRBD2. With 4 bases clipped from V and 4 bases from J, the junction kept 4 bases outside the gene matches. The CDR3 runs to 15 residues. CDR1 and CDR2 from the germline V gene are MGHRA and YSYEKL. This CDR3 is CASSPWTSGGYEQYF. CDR3 coding DNA: TGCGCCAGCAGCCCCTGGACTAGCGGGGGTTACGAGCAGTACTTC.

V is TRBV6-1 and J is TRBJ2-7; 9 positions agree with TRBD1. Germline V CDR1 and CDR2: MNHNS, SASEGT. The CDR3 loop spans 13 amino acids. V shed 6 bases and J 6 bases; nucleotides not matched to a gene: 6. The CDR3 protein is CASRTGGSGEQYF. CDR3 in DNA: TGTGCCAGCAGGACAGGGGGATCCGGCGAGCAGTACTTC.

The chain has TRBV30 and TRBJ1-3, with D perhaps matching TRBD1 (6 bases). Per the germline V gene, CDR1 is GTSNPN and CDR2 is SVGIG (reference sequence). Trimming took off 4 bases at V and 3 bases at J, with 16 bases between the two ends. The CDR3 covers 15 residues. This CDR3 is CAWTTARGNGNTIYF. CDR3 coding DNA: TGTGCCTGGACCACAGCTAGGGGGAATGGAAACACCATATATTTT.

The chain links TRBV5-1 to TRBJ2-5, with a possible D match to TRBD1 (6 bases). The J call may be wrong; the DNA end is better matched by TRBJ2-7. The CDR3 has 16 residues. Looked up from germline, CDR1 is SGHRS and CDR2 is YFSETQ. CDR3 nucleotides: TGCGCCAGCAGCACAGGACAGCCCTTACGCTTCTACGAGCAGTACTTC. It translates to CASSTGQPLRFYEQYF.

Here the CDR3 reads CASSVGERYEQYF. The CDR3 nucleotides are TGTGCCAGCAGCGTAGGTGAGCGTTACGAGCAGTACTTC. This chain joins TRBV9 and TRBJ2-5; D not resolved. The J call may be in error: the DNA end matches TRBJ2-7 better. Germline-derived CDR1 and CDR2 are SGDLS and YYNGEE. The CDR3 has 13 amino acids.

This sequence joins TRBV7-2 and TRBJ2-2, with D perhaps TRBD1 (5 bases). Per the germline V gene, CDR1 is SGHTA and CDR2 is FQGNSA. The V gene lost 5 bases and the J gene lost 6 bases, with 10 bases spanning the gap. The CDR3 totals 13 residues. The CDR3 here is CASSPGWAGELFF. DNA for the CDR3: TGTGCCAGCAGCCCAGGGTGGGCCGGGGAGCTGTTTTTT. The variable domain in full, with the rest retrieved from reference TRBV7-2 and TRBJ2-2, is GAGVSQSPSNKVTEKGKDVELRCDPISGHTALYWYRQSLGQGLEFLIYFQGNSAPDKSGLPSDRFSAERTGGSVSTLTIQRTQQEDSAVYLCASSPGWAGELFFGEGSRLTVL.

The chain links TRBV11-2 to TRBJ1-3; D might be TRBD1 (6 bases). Trimming shortened V by 8 bases and J by 4 bases, and 15 bases separated the two germline ends. The CDR3 runs to 14 residues. CDR1 and CDR2 (germline): SGHAT, FQNNGV. CDR3 bases: TGTGCCAGCCTCCGGGCAGGGACAGGAAACACCATATATTTT. Protein sequence: CASLRAGTGNTIYF. Variable domain in full (rest from reference TRBV11-2 and TRBJ1-3): EAGVAQSPRYKIIEKRQSVAFWCNPISGHATLYWYQQILGQGPKLLIQFQNNGVVDDSQLPKDRFSAERLKGVDSTLKIQPAKLEDSAVYLCASLRAGTGNTIYFGEGSWLTVV.

A note on this clone: This sample also contains other DNA sequences that code for the same CDR3. The chain joins TRBV6-5 to TRBJ2-2, with a weak D call TRBD1 (7 bases). Trimming stripped 0 bases from V and 6 bases from J, with 14 bases between. Germline V gene sequence: CDR1 MNHEY, CDR2 SVGAGI. This CDR3 spans 16 amino acids. In DNA form, the CDR3 reads TGTGCCAGCAGTTACTCGCGGCAGGGGGGTTCCGGGGAGCTGTTTTTT. This translates into CASSYSRQGGSGELFF.

The chain has TRBV9 and TRBJ2-5; possible D gene TRBD1, 6 bases. Germline lookup yields CDR1 SGDLS and CDR2 YYNGEE. The CDR3 totals 15 residues. V lost 7 bases and J 10 bases, leaving 26 bases between the germline ends. CDR3 bases: TGTGCCAGCGGCGCGCGTACAGGGAACGATGGAGACCAGTACTTC. Its translation: CASGARTGNDGDQYF.

The rearrangement links TRBV6-6 to TRBJ1-5; D call uncertain. There are 16 residues in the CDR3. Trimming cost V 2 bases and J 0 bases, with 11 bases left between them. Germline CDR1 is MNHNY and CDR2 is SVGAGI (reference sequence). CDR3 sequence (DNA): TGTGCCAGCAGTTACATGCGGGCCTATAGCAATCAGCCCCAGCATTTT. Protein: CASSYMRAYSNQPQHF.

The chain links TRBV5-1 to TRBJ2-5; D is undetermined. CDR1 and CDR2 (germline): SGHRS, YFSETQ. The length of the CDR3 is 15 residues. The ends were cut back, 2 bases at V and 2 bases at J, with 13 bases in the middle. CDR3 sequence: CASSLRTAEQETQYF. In DNA form, the CDR3 reads TGCGCCAGCAGCTTACGTACAGCCGAACAAGAGACCCAGTACTTC.

J is TRBJ1-2 and V is TRBV25-1; 9 nucleotides match TRBD1. The V and J ends lost 6 bases and 2 bases, in that order; junction bases with no gene match: 4. The CDR3 runs 14 residues. Germline V gives CDR1 MGHDK, CDR2 SYGVNS. The CDR3: CASSGQGMNYGYTF. CDR3 coding DNA: TGTGCCAGCAGCGGACAGGGGATGAACTATGGCTACACCTTC.